The 13 T cell receptor beta chains below were found in one sample sequenced in a study of shared clonotypes between healthy human individuals. Assay used: immunoSEQ multiplex PCR; TCRdb lists only in-frame clones, some missing. This table holds over 400,000 clones, roughly 80% found once. The sequenced sample consisted of PBMCs. The receptors come from a woman in her thirties or forties in good health. Some clones in this sample may be carry-over from other donors' samples.

Turning to this clone: A far larger clone is one nucleotide away, so this likely arose from a read error. J is TRBJ2-6 and V is TRBV6-1; D possibly corresponds to TRBD1 (6 bases). Trimming took 0 bases from V and 8 from J, leaving 11 bases between them. CDR1 is MNHNS, CDR2 SASEGT, per germline. CDR3 length: 15 residues. CDR3 amino acids: CASSEALTGSNVLTF. CDR3 sequence (DNA): TGTGCCAGCAGTGAAGCGCTAACAGGGTCCAACGTCCTGACTTTC.

Comment on this clone: One base separates it from a far larger clone, so it is likely a read error. Other DNA sequences from this sample encode an identical CDR3 as well. This chain uses TRBV14 with TRBJ1-1; D unclear. The CDR3 consists of 13 residues. Germline CDR1 and CDR2: SGHDN and FVKESK. The CDR3 nucleotides read TGTGCCAGCAGCCAAGTAGACGGCACTGAAGCTTTCTTC. Its translation: CASSQVDGTEAFF.

The chain recombines TRBV7-3 with TRBJ2-5, with no clear D. This CDR3 comprises 13 residues. Trimming cost V 4 bases and J 5 bases, with 11 bases left between them. Germline V gene lookup returns CDR1 SGHTA and CDR2 FQGTGA. This chain's CDR3 is CASSSQVGETQYF. Here the CDR3 DNA reads TGTGCCAGCAGCTCCCAAGTGGGGGAGACCCAGTACTTC.

The chain joins TRBV2 to TRBJ2-5, with 8 positions matching TRBD1. Germline V gives CDR1 SNHLY, CDR2 FYNNEI. This CDR3 has 13 amino acids. With 6 bases clipped from V and 4 bases from J, the junction kept 4 bases outside the gene matches. CDR3 in DNA: TGTGCCAGCAGCCCCGGGACAGGAGAGACCCAGTACTTC. This translates into CASSPGTGETQYF.

The gene calls are TRBV5-1 and TRBJ1-2; unclear D gene. There are 13 residues in the CDR3. The ends were cut back, 0 bases at V and 6 bases at J, with 9 bases in the middle. Germline V gives CDR1 SGHRS, CDR2 YFSETQ. CDR3 sequence reads: CASSLGGENGYTF. The CDR3, as DNA: TGCGCCAGCAGCTTGGGAGGAGAAAATGGCTACACCTTC.

This clone showed up just once. The chain employs TRBV6-4 and TRBJ2-7; possible D gene TRBD1, 7 bases. Between the trimmed V and J ends, which lost 2 bases and 5 bases, there was a span of 25 bases. This CDR3 region has 18 residues. Germline CDR1 MRHNA, CDR2 SNTAGT. The CDR3 reads CASSDPEPRRRGPHEQYF. The DNA for the CDR3 is TGTGCCAGCAGTGACCCGGAACCCAGGAGGAGGGGGCCCCACGAGCAGTACTTC.

This clone was detected a few times. V and J are TRBV18 and TRBJ2-7; D remains ambiguous. V was shortened by 3 bases and J by 2 bases, with 8 bases between the two germline ends. CDR1 is KGHSH, CDR2 LQKENI, per germline. The CDR3 is made up of 13 amino acids. CDR3 sequence reads: CASSPGPPYEQYF. DNA for the CDR3: TGTGCCAGCTCACCCGGGCCTCCCTACGAGCAGTACTTC.

This clone was observed once. This chain connects TRBV5-5 to TRBJ2-4; D remains ambiguous. Trimming took off 6 bases at V and 0 bases at J, with 16 bases between the two ends. CDR3 size: 16 residues. CDR1 SGHKS and CDR2 YYEKEE come from the germline V gene (reference sequence). This CDR3 reads CASTPPGSLAKNIQYF. In DNA, the CDR3 is TGTGCCAGCACCCCGCCTGGGTCTTTAGCCAAAAACATTCAGTACTTC.

This chain's CDR3 is CAISGDRTNTEAFF. The DNA for the CDR3 is TGTGCCATCAGTGGGGACAGGACGAACACTGAAGCTTTCTTT. This chain links TRBV10-3 with TRBJ1-1; TRBD1 matches at 8 bases. After removal of 4 bases from V and 1 base from J, the junction contained 2 bases not matched to a gene. CDR1 and CDR2 from the germline V gene are ENHRY and SYGVKD. This CDR3 has 14 amino acids.

Turning to this clone: This sequence may be a read error, since a much larger clone differs from it by one base. Other DNA sequences in the sample encode the same CDR3. V is TRBV11-2 and J is TRBJ1-4; 7 positions agree with TRBD1. This CDR3 is 15 amino acids long. Germline V gene data show CDR1 as SGHAT and CDR2 as FQNNGV. V was clipped by 2 bases and J by 10 bases; unmatched bases: 10. The CDR3 sequence is CASSLSGGQGGKLFF. CDR3 nucleotide sequence: TGTGCCAGCAGCTTATCGGGTGGCCAGGGGGGAAAACTGTTTTTT.

Here the CDR3 DNA reads TGTGCCAGCAGCGCCCTCCCGGGACAGGGTTTATTTACTGAAGCTTTCTTT. The encoded protein is CASSALPGQGLFTEAFF. The chain couples TRBV7-9 to TRBJ1-1, with TRBD1 matching over 9 bases. CDR3 length: 17 residues. V trimming: 5 bases; J trimming: 5 bases; junction bases outside the gene matches: 15. Germline V gene data show CDR1 as SEHNR and CDR2 as FQNEAQ (reference sequence).

This rearrangement joins TRBV10-3 to TRBJ2-5; D not resolved. The CDR3 runs to 14 residues. Germline loops: CDR1 ENHRY, CDR2 SYGVKD. Trimming took off 6 bases at V and 3 bases at J, with 14 bases between the two ends. The CDR3 DNA is TGTGCCATCAGGCCTTCAAGGCTCAAAGAGACCCAGTACTTC. Translating it yields CAIRPSRLKETQYF.

V usage is TRBV15 and J usage is TRBJ2-7; tentative D call: TRBD2 (5 bases). Trimming cost V 0 bases and J 7 bases, with 13 bases left between them. CDR3 length equals 14 residues. The germline gives CDR1 LNHNV, CDR2 YYDKDF (reference sequence). For the CDR3, the DNA is TGTGCCACCAGCAGAGATCTTGACCGGGGTGAGCAGTACTTC. Its translation is CATSRDLDRGEQYF.